The clone carrying this T cell receptor (beta chain) was seen a handful of times. The same CDR3 arises from other DNA sequences in this sample as well. The data stem from a study of cytomegalovirus exposure and HLA in healthy donors. In the study overall: Some 85 million unique TCRs, all from HLA-typed donors, were included in an early release of the data.

The V gene's germline CDR1 is MDHEN and CDR2 SYDVKM. V was pared by 2 bases and J by 4 bases, with 13 bases between. There are 15 residues in the CDR3. PCR was performed using 60 Vbeta and 13 Jbeta primers. Using immunoSEQ multiplex PCR, the repertoire was profiled, and TCRdb retains in-frame clones only, with some absent. This table has roughly 180,000 clones, approximately 80% appearing once. Sequenced sample: PBMCs. The chain has TRBV28 and TRBJ2-3; possible D gene TRBD1, 5 bases. This sequence originates from a female donor in good health and CMV-seronegative. DNA for the CDR3: TGTGCCAGCAGTTTAAGTGGTAGGGGCCCAGATACGCAGTATTTT. This codes for CASSLSGRGPDTQYF. Using reference TRBV28 and TRBJ2-3 for the parts outside the CDR3, the full variable domain is DVKVTQSSRYLVKRTGEKVFLECVQDMDHENMFWYRQDPGLGLRLIYFSYDVKMKEKGDIPEGYSVSREKKERFSLILESASTNQTSMYLCASSLSGRGPDTQYFGPGTRLTVL.